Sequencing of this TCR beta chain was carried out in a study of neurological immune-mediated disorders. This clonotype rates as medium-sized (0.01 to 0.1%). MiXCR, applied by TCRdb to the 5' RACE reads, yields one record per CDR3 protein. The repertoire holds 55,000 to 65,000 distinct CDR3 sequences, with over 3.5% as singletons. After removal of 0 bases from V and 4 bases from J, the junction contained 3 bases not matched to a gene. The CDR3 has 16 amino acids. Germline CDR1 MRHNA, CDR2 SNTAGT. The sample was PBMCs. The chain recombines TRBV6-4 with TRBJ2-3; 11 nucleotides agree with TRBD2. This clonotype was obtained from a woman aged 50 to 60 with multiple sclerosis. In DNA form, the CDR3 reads TGTGCCAGCAGTGACTCGGGGACTAGCGGCGCAGATACGCAGTATTTT. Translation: CASSDSGTSGADTQYF.